This T cell receptor (beta chain) was identified in a study of Ad26.COV2.S vaccination and SARS-CoV-2 variants. As for the study in general: The donor was enrolled in the Ad26.COV2.S arm of the COV1001 trial.

Noted treatment: around 19 received Ad26.COV2.S at low or high dose, single or two shots; about 5 received placebo; per-sample allocation not given. Day 63 after the first vaccine or placebo injection was the time point for sampling. Adults aged 18-55 years in Boston included the donor. The table came from immunoSEQ multiplex PCR; TCRdb's copy has only in-frame clones and leaves some out. The sample records about 420,000 clones, over 75% being singletons. J gave up 4 bases and V 1 base, and 5 bases lay outside the gene matches. In germline, CDR1 is GTSNPN, CDR2 SVGIG (reference sequence). This CDR3 is 14 amino acids long.

The rearrangement uses TRBV30 and TRBJ1-2; 8 nucleotides agree with TRBD1. The sample was peripheral blood, taken in a trial of Ad26.COV2.S vaccine versus placebo. This receptor was identified in a person aged 18-65 years who received the Ad26.COV2.S COVID-19 vaccine or a placebo. The CDR3 nucleotides are TGTGCCTGGAGTGCCGACAGGGGTCCCTATGGCTACACCTTC. Amino acid sequence: CAWSADRGPYGYTF.